The 16 T cell receptor beta chains below come from one sample, sequenced in a study of T-cell reconstitution after alpha-beta-depleted transplantation in children. The TCRbeta library was prepared with unique molecular identifiers. From the PCR reads, TCRdb called clonotypes with MiXCR, one entry per CDR3 protein. Here the sample spans around 450,000 distinct CDR3 sequences, about 40% being singletons. The source was PBMCs, collected before TCRalphabeta/CD19-depleted stem cell transplant. Receptor source: a girl aged 2-15 years with aplastic anemia, due to receive a stem cell transplant.

The rearrangement uses TRBV24-1 and TRBJ2-7, with TRBD1 matching 12 bases. V lost 10 bases to trimming and J lost 7 bases; unmatched junction nucleotides: 10. The CDR3 spans 14 residues. The germline CDR1 and CDR2 sequences are KGHDR and SFDVKD. CDR3 nucleotide sequence: TGTGCCACAGTGCTGGGGACAGGGGGCTGGGAGCAGTACTTC. Translation gives CATVLGTGGWEQYF.

Here the CDR3 reads CASRGLQPQHF. The CDR3 DNA reads as TGTGCCAGCAGGGGTCTTCAGCCCCAGCATTTT. The chain has TRBV6-1 and TRBJ1-5, with D uncertain. V was trimmed by 6 bases and J by 6 bases, leaving 6 bases between them. This CDR3 has 11 residues. Per germline, CDR1 MNHNS and CDR2 SASEGT.

This clonotype was recorded many times. The DNA of the CDR3 is TGCGCCAGCAGCCAATTGGACAGGAGCTCCTACGAGCAGTACTTC. Translating gives CASSQLDRSSYEQYF. The chain combines TRBV4-1 with TRBJ2-7; TRBD1 matches 7 bases. The CDR3 totals 15 residues. Germline V gives CDR1 MGHRA, CDR2 YSYEKL. The trim removed 2 bases at V and 0 bases at J, leaving 4 bases unmatched.

The chain is built from TRBV9 and TRBJ2-4; D may be TRBD1 (5 bases). CDR1 SGDLS and CDR2 YYNGEE come from the germline V gene. This CDR3 has 16 residues. V lost 4 bases, J lost 5 bases, and 19 bases lay in between. The CDR3 bases are TGTGCCAGCAGCCCCTCTGGAGCAAAAGGGGAAAACATTCAGTACTTC. Protein sequence: CASSPSGAKGENIQYF.

This chain uses TRBV29-1 with TRBJ2-1; 9 nucleotides line up with TRBD2. CDR1 is SQVTM and CDR2 is ANQGSEA in the germline V gene. Trimming took 3 bases from V and 10 from J; bases not matched to a gene: 13. The CDR3 is 15 residues long. Here the CDR3 reads CSVDGKAGGALEQFF. DNA of the CDR3: TGCAGCGTTGATGGTAAAGCGGGGGGTGCCCTGGAGCAGTTCTTC.

This clonotype was observed many times. This sequence joins TRBV11-3 and TRBJ2-3, with TRBD2 as a possible D gene (6 bases). V was clipped by 5 bases and J by 12 bases, with 21 bases between them. Germline V CDR1 and CDR2: SGHNT, YENEEA. This CDR3 spans 14 amino acids. This CDR3 reads CASSPGEETRHQYF. For the CDR3, the DNA is TGTGCCAGCAGCCCGGGGGAGGAAACCAGACACCAGTATTTT. Full variable domain (missing parts from reference TRBV11-3 and TRBJ2-3): EAGVVQSPRYKIIEKKQPVAFWCNPISGHNTLYWYLQNLGQGPELLIRYENEEAVDDSQLPKDRFSAERLKGVDSTLKIQPAELGDSAVYLCASSPGEETRHQYFGPGTRLTVL.

This clonotype was recorded many times. The chain uses TRBV4-2 and TRBJ2-7, with 9 nucleotides matching TRBD2. From germline, CDR1 is LGHNA and CDR2 YNFKEQ. The CDR3 runs to 18 residues. J lost 5 bases, V lost 0 bases, and 14 bases had no gene match. CDR3 sequence: CASSQDVAGGPKEHEQYF. In DNA form, the CDR3 reads TGTGCCAGCAGCCAAGATGTTGCGGGAGGGCCCAAAGAGCACGAGCAGTACTTC.

This clonotype was seen ten or more times. The chain has TRBV5-5 and TRBJ2-1; TRBD2 aligns across 9 bases. The CDR3 contains 16 residues. The germline V gene has CDR1 SGHKS and CDR2 YYEKEE (reference sequence). Losses at the gene ends were 4 bases for V and 4 bases for J; bases not matched to a gene: 9. CDR3 residues: CASSIRLADRYNEQFF. The CDR3 coding sequence is TGTGCCAGCAGCATCAGACTAGCGGATAGGTACAATGAGCAGTTCTTC. Supplemented by reference TRBV5-5 and TRBJ2-1, the full variable domain reads DAGVTQSPTHLIKTRGQQVTLRCSPISGHKSVSWYQQVLGQGPQFIFQYYEKEERGRGNFPDRFSARQFPNYSSELNVNALLLGDSALYLCASSIRLADRYNEQFFGPGTRLTVL.

This clonotype was seen a handful of times. The genes are TRBV7-2 and TRBJ1-2, with TRBD1 matching 8 bases. This CDR3 region has 16 residues. Germline lookup yields CDR1 SGHTA and CDR2 FQGNSA. V trimming: 5 bases; J trimming: 5 bases; junction bases outside the gene matches: 13. The CDR3 coding sequence is TGTGCCAGCAGCGATATTGGGGGACAGGCTATTTATGGCTACACCTTC. Its protein is CASSDIGGQAIYGYTF.

V and J are TRBV10-3 and TRBJ2-1, with D perhaps TRBD2 (6 bases). The CDR3 length is 14 residues. The V gene lost 10 bases and the J gene lost 5 bases, with 18 bases spanning the gap. Germline CDR1 and CDR2: ENHRY and SYGVKD. CDR3 sequence: CATLAGTRNNEQFF. The CDR3 DNA reads TGTGCCACACTTGCCGGGACTCGAAACAATGAGCAGTTCTTC.

This clonotype was found a few times. V is TRBV20-1 and J is TRBJ2-7, with 8 bases lining up with TRBD2. The V and J ends lost 0 bases and 3 bases, in that order; junction bases with no gene match: 10. The CDR3 loop spans 16 amino acids. CDR1 is DFQATT, CDR2 SNEGSKA, per germline (reference sequence). The CDR3 sequence is CSARDSEAGVLYEQYF. In DNA, the CDR3 is TGCAGTGCTAGAGATTCCGAAGCGGGAGTGCTCTACGAGCAGTACTTC.

The chain is built from TRBV6-1 and TRBJ1-5; maybe TRBD1 (5 bases). Germline V gene sequence: CDR1 MNHNS, CDR2 SASEGT. The CDR3 spans 13 residues. V shed 5 bases and J shed 11 bases, with 16 bases lying between them. Here the CDR3 reads CASSPYPRVAQHF. The CDR3 nucleotides read TGTGCCAGCAGTCCCTACCCCAGGGTGGCCCAGCATTTT.

This clonotype appeared a few times. This chain links TRBV7-9 with TRBJ2-7; no clear D. This CDR3 region has 15 residues. Deletions cut 2 bases from V and 5 bases from J, with 16 bases between. Germline lookup yields CDR1 SEHNR and CDR2 FQNEAQ (reference sequence). The CDR3 DNA is TGTGCCAGCAGCTTAAGTCCGGCTGGACCCCACGAGCAGTACTTC. Translated: CASSLSPAGPHEQYF.

This chain links TRBV7-2 with TRBJ2-1, with a possible D match to TRBD2 (6 bases). Trimming stripped 5 bases from V and 4 bases from J, with 12 bases between. The germline CDR1 and CDR2 sequences are SGHTA and FQGNSA. There are 14 residues in the CDR3. The CDR3 loop reads CASSPPGTYNEQFF. The CDR3 DNA sequence: TGTGCCAGCAGCCCCCCCGGGACTTACAATGAGCAGTTCTTC.

This chain connects TRBV6-1 to TRBJ1-2; D unclear. V was pared by 0 bases and J by 4 bases, with 12 bases between. This CDR3 comprises 15 residues. CDR1 is MNHNS, CDR2 SASEGT, per germline. The CDR3 spells CASSEAIQLGYGYTF. CDR3 DNA: TGTGCCAGCAGTGAAGCTATCCAACTGGGCTATGGCTACACCTTC.

The V call is TRBV29-1, the J call TRBJ2-1; 11 nucleotides align to TRBD2. V trimming: 4 bases; J trimming: 0 bases; junction bases outside the gene matches: 5. Germline V gives CDR1 SQVTM, CDR2 ANQGSEA. There are 16 residues in the CDR3. CDR3 bases: TGCAGCGTTGGGGGACTAGCGGCGGGCTCCTACAATGAGCAGTTCTTC. Its translation is CSVGGLAAGSYNEQFF.